The sequence of this T cell receptor (beta chain) was determined in a study of T cells after somatic rescue of genetic block. This table comes from immunoSEQ multiplex PCR, and its TCRdb copy is limited to in-frame clones, with some not included. The repertoire holds some 74,000 clones, with around 90% as singletons. This TCR was sampled from a man aged 25-45 years. The sequenced material came from peripheral blood mononuclear cells (PBMCs).

The CDR3 nucleotides read TGTGCCAGTAGTATGGTACAGGGATTCGGCTACACCTTC. Translation gives CASSMVQGFGYTF. The chain carries TRBV19 and TRBJ1-2, with D tentatively TRBD1 (6 bases). Trimming left V 3 bases short and J 8 bases short, with 13 bases between. The CDR3 loop spans 13 amino acids. Germline-derived CDR1 and CDR2 are LNHDA and SQIVND (reference sequence).